The sample holds a few counts of the clone carrying this T cell receptor beta chain. As yet, its antigen is unknown. Germline CDR1 and CDR2: SGHAT and FQNNGV. The CDR3 sequence is 13 residues long. Trimming pared 1 base from V and 8 bases from J, leaving 12 bases between. Researchers reported sorting CD4+ naive, central memory, regulatory and stem cell-like memory cells via CD45RO/CCR7/CD25/CD127/CD95/CD27. The data derive from a study of beta chain features in type 1 diabetes. The study, taken as a whole, reports: Junctions at VDJ sites from type 1 diabetes patients had fewer insertions and more deletions. Shorter TCRB CDR3s, moderately but significantly so, were found in Type 1 diabetes patients in all four CD4+ subsets. In comparison with healthy donors, patients had naive, central memory and Treg TCRB repertoires that appeared more similar.

Expressed TCRB transcripts were sequenced because the isolated RNA had all been reverse transcribed beforehand. Using immunoSEQ multiplex PCR, the repertoire was profiled, and TCRdb retains in-frame clones only, with some absent. The table shows approximately 360,000 clones, with roughly 12% occurring only once. The sample comprised naive CD4+ T cells from blood. The V call is TRBV11-2, the J call TRBJ2-7; TRBD1 is a possible D gene (6 bases). The clonotype originates from a woman aged 18-30 years with type 1 diabetes. CDR3 coding DNA: TGTGCCAGCAGCTTAGGCCAGGGGAAGCAGCAGTACTTC. It is translated as CASSLGQGKQQYF.